A selection of T cell receptor beta chains follows, all from one sample in a study of CD8 T cells in acute hepatitis C reinfection. TCRdb's copy holds only in-frame clones and misses some; the assay was immunoSEQ multiplex PCR. Of fewer than 40,000 clones in the sample, approximately 85% were seen once. Material: naive CD8+ T cells from PBMCs. The receptors here all came from a woman under 30 who spontaneously cleared hepatitis C infection. Both conserved end residues are part of each CDR3. Fields, in order: clone size, D gene, J gene, V gene, CDR3 DNA, CDR3 protein. D genes are given only for firm matches. Where a row states a size, it is once, few, many or the class of an expanded clone; other rows omit it.

NA,NA,TRBJ2-1,TRBV5-4,TGTGCCAGCAGCTTGGAGCGCTACAATGAGCAGTTCTTC,CASSLERYNEQFF
NA,NA,TRBJ2-5,TRBV4-1,TGCGCCAGCAGCCAAGTTATTTGGGAGACCCAGTACTTC,CASSQVIWETQYF
NA,NA,TRBJ2-2,TRBV6-6,TGTGCCAGCAGTAATATGGGCCCTCCCCAACCCGGGGAGCTGTTTTTT,CASSNMGPPQPGELFF
NA,NA,TRBJ1-2,TRBV15,TGTGCCACCAGCAGAGTAGAGGGCCACGGAGTCGATTATGGCTACACCTTC,CATSRVEGHGVDYGYTF
NA,TRBD2,TRBJ2-5,TRBV7-8,TGTGCCAGCAGCTTACCAGAACGGACTAGCGGAAAAGAGACCCAGTACTTC,CASSLPERTSGKETQYF
NA,TRBD1,TRBJ2-7,TRBV2,TGTGCCAGCAGTGATCTACAGGGGACCTACGAGCAGTACTTC,CASSDLQGTYEQYF
once,NA,TRBJ2-1,TRBV6-6,TGTGCCAGCAGTTACTCGAGGACTGTGAGGAGTGAGCAGTTCTTC,CASSYSRTVRSEQFF
NA,NA,TRBJ1-1,TRBV7-9,TGTGCCAGCAGGGGCCAAGGGGTCGCAGGTACTGAAGCTTTCTTT,CASRGQGVAGTEAFF
NA,NA,TRBJ2-7,TRBV5-1,TGCGCCAGCAGCCCTGAGGTTCGGCAGGTCTACGAGCAGTACTTC,CASSPEVRQVYEQYF
NA,TRBD2,TRBJ2-3,TRBV9,TGTGCCAGCAGCGTAGTGGGCGGGGGAGATACGCAGTATTTT,CASSVVGGGDTQYF
NA,NA,TRBJ2-2,TRBV6-5,TGTGCCAGCGGTGACACCGGGGAGCTGTTTTTT,CASGDTGELFF
NA,NA,TRBJ2-3,TRBV9,TGTGCCAGCAGCGCCCCCAATTGGGGGTCCGGCACAGATACGCAGTATTTT,CASSAPNWGSGTDTQYF
NA,TRBD2,TRBJ2-1,TRBV27,TGTGCCAGCACCCCCGGGACTAGGATTCTCAATGAGCAGTTCTTC,CASTPGTRILNEQFF
NA,TRBD1,TRBJ1-5,TRBV7-8,TGTGCCAGCAGCGCGAGGGACAGTAAGGTTCAGCCCCAGCATTTT,CASSARDSKVQPQHF
once,NA,TRBJ2-2,TRBV9,TGTGCCAGCACAGGGTTTCTTTTCTCCGGGGAGCTGTTTTTT,CASTGFLFSGELFF
NA,NA,TRBJ2-1,TRBV27,TGTGCCAGCAGTTTAGGGAAGAATGAGCAGTTCTTC,CASSLGKNEQFF
NA,TRBD2,TRBJ2-1,TRBV29-1,TGCAGCGTGTCGACTAGCGACAATGAGCAGTTCTTC,CSVSTSDNEQFF
NA,TRBD1,TRBJ1-4,TRBV5-8,TGTGCCAGCAGCCACCGGGACAGGGTATATGTTCCTAATGAAAAACTGTTTTTT,CASSHRDRVYVPNEKLFF
NA,TRBD2,TRBJ2-7,TRBV11-2,TGTGCCAGCAGCCTTAGCGGGAGGCCGAACTCCTACGAGCAGTACTTC,CASSLSGRPNSYEQYF
NA,TRBD1,TRBJ1-2,TRBV29-1,TGCAGCGTCGTGGGACAGGCGGAGGGCTACACCTTC,CSVVGQAEGYTF
NA,TRBD1,TRBJ1-1,TRBV29-1,TGCAGCGTGCGGGGGACAGGGGGCGAGAGGGACACTGAAGCTTTCTTT,CSVRGTGGERDTEAFF
NA,TRBD1,TRBJ2-7,TRBV27,TGTGCCAGCAGTGACAGGGAGTTCTACGAGCAGTACTTC,CASSDREFYEQYF
NA,NA,TRBJ1-1,TRBV7-8,TGTGCCAGCAGCTTGGGGTCGGGGGGAACGCGAGCTTTCTTT,CASSLGSGGTRAFF
NA,NA,TRBJ2-1,TRBV6-5,TGTGCCAGCAGTTACACAGGGGCGGGACACAATGAGCAGTTCTTC,CASSYTGAGHNEQFF
NA,NA,TRBJ1-1,TRBV7-9,TGTGCCAGCAGCCCCGACGGGGGGGTAGCTTTCTTT,CASSPDGGVAFF
NA,NA,TRBJ2-7,TRBV27,TGTGCCAGCAGTTTTGTTTTTCAGGGCAGAAACTCCTACGAGCAGTACTTC,CASSFVFQGRNSYEQYF
NA,NA,TRBJ2-7,TRBV9,TGTGCCAGCAGCGTAGTAGAGGACGAGCAGTACTTC,CASSVVEDEQYF
NA,TRBD2,TRBJ2-1,TRBV19,TGTGCCAGTAGTCCCCAGGTTACTAGCGGGGCCCAATTCCTCTTC,CASSPQVTSGAQFLF
few,NA,TRBJ1-3,TRBV4-2,TGTGCCAGCAGCCAGGCAAACACCATATATTTT,CASSQANTIYF
NA,NA,TRBJ2-1,TRBV5-5,TGTGCCAGCACCCCTGACCGAGAGCAGTTCTTC,CASTPDREQFF
NA,NA,TRBJ1-1,TRBV10-2,TGCGCCAGCATGGCCACCGGGGCAGTGAACACTGAAGCTTTCTTT,CASMATGAVNTEAFF
once,NA,TRBJ2-7,TRBV10-3,TGTGCCATCAGATCAGGGATTACCTACGAGCAGTACTTC,CAIRSGITYEQYF
NA,TRBD1,TRBJ2-1,TRBV2,TGTGCCAGCAGTGATGACCTGGACAGGGACAATGAGCAGTTCTTC,CASSDDLDRDNEQFF
NA,NA,TRBJ2-7,TRBV7-9,TGTGCCAGCAGCTTACATAGTGATTACTACGAGCAGTACTTC,CASSLHSDYYEQYF
NA,NA,TRBJ1-5,TRBV28,TGTGCCAGCAGTTTCTTCGGACAGCCCAATCAGCCCCAGCATTTT,CASSFFGQPNQPQHF
NA,NA,TRBJ2-2,TRBV6-4,TGTGCCAGCAGTCCGCGGCAGGGGCAGGGCGGGGAGCTGTTTTTT,CASSPRQGQGGELFF
NA,NA,TRBJ2-7,TRBV7-2,TGTGCCAGCAGCTCTCGGACTACGAGCGGGGAGCAGTACTTC,CASSSRTTSGEQYF
NA,TRBD1,TRBJ1-6,TRBV15,TGTGCCACCAGCAGACCCGGGACAGGGGGTTACGCCCTCCACTTT,CATSRPGTGGYALHF
NA,NA,TRBJ2-7,TRBV27,TGTGCCAGCAGTCTAAAGGCAGGGCCGGACGAGCAGTACTTC,CASSLKAGPDEQYF
once,NA,TRBJ2-4,TRBV19,TGTGCCAGTAGTTTAAGTACGGACGCAAAAAACATTCAGTACTTC,CASSLSTDAKNIQYF
NA,NA,TRBJ1-1,TRBV19,TGTGCCAGTAGTATTCTGGTCGGCGTCAGATCTATGAACACTGAAGCTTTCTTT,CASSILVGVRSMNTEAFF
NA,NA,TRBJ1-5,TRBV19,TGTGCCAGTAGTATTGCTCATTTAAGGGGTCATCAGCCCCAGCATTTT,CASSIAHLRGHQPQHF
once,NA,TRBJ2-1,TRBV4-1,TGCGCCAGCAGCCAAGAGGTGGAGTGGAATGAGCAGTTCTTC,CASSQEVEWNEQFF
NA,NA,TRBJ1-2,TRBV25-1,TGTGCCATAAACGACGGTTACTATGGCTACACCTTC,CAINDGYYGYTF
NA,NA,TRBJ1-2,TRBV27,TGTGCCAGCAGTATCGACAGATACTATGGCTACACCTTC,CASSIDRYYGYTF
NA,NA,TRBJ2-5,TRBV7-7,TGTGCCAGCAGCCATGGCAGCCCCCAAGAGACCCAGTACTTC,CASSHGSPQETQYF
NA,NA,TRBJ2-2,TRBV27,TGTGCCAGCAGTTTACTTCCCGACTTGAACACCGGGGAGCTGTTTTTT,CASSLLPDLNTGELFF
NA,TRBD2,TRBJ2-1,TRBV10-1,TGCGCCAGCAGTGAGTTTGGGGGGGTCGATGAGCAGTTCTTC,CASSEFGGVDEQFF
NA,NA,TRBJ1-1,TRBV5-6,TGTGCCAGCAGCTTTACCTGGGGCAAAGGGGCTGAAGCTTTCTTT,CASSFTWGKGAEAFF
NA,TRBD2,TRBJ2-2,TRBV7-3,TGTGCCAGCAGCTTAATTTTTAGCGGGGGTACCGGGGAGCTGTTTTTT,CASSLIFSGGTGELFF
NA,NA,TRBJ2-1,TRBV15,TGTGCCACCAGCGGGAGAAGGGAGTTACCGGGTGAGCAGTTCTTC,CATSGRRELPGEQFF
NA,TRBD2,TRBJ2-1,TRBV10-3,TGTGCCATCAGTGAATTAGCGGGAGTATCTGAGCAGTTCTTC,CAISELAGVSEQFF
NA,NA,TRBJ2-1,TRBV10-3,TGTGCCATCAGTGAGTCGGGGATTCCTGGGAATGAGCAGTTCTTC,CAISESGIPGNEQFF
NA,NA,TRBJ2-1,TRBV10-1,TGCGCCAGCAGTGCCCGCGCGGTTTCCAATGAGCAGTTCTTC,CASSARAVSNEQFF